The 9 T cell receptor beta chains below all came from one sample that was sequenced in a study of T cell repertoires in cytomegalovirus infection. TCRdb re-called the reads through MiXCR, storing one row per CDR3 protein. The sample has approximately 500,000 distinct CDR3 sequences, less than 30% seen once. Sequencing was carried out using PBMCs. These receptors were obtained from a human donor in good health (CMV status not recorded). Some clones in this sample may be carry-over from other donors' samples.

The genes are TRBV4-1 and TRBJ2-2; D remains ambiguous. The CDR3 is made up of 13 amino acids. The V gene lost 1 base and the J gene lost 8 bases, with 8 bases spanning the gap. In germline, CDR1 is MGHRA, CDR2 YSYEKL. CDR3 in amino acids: CASSQAGLGELFF. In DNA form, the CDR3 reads TGCGCCAGCAGCCAAGCGGGCTTGGGGGAGCTGTTTTTT.

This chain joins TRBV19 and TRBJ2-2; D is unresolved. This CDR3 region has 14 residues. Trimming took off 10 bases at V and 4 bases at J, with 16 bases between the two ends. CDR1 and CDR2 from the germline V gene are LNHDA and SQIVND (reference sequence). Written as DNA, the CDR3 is TGTGCCACCAGAGGTCCGGGTAGCACCGGGGAGCTGTTTTTT. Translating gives CATRGPGSTGELFF. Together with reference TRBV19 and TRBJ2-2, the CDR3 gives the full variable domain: DGGITQSPKYLFRKEGQNVTLSCEQNLNHDAMYWYRQDPGQGLRLIYYSQIVNDFQKGDIAEGYSVSREKKESFPLTVTSAQKNPTAFYLCATRGPGSTGELFFGEGSRLTVL.

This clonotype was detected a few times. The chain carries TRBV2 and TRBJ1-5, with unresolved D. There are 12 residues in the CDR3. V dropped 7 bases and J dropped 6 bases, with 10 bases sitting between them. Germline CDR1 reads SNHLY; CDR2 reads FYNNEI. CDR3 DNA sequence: TGTGCCAGCAAGGCGGAGAGTCAGCCCCAGCATTTT. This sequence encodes CASKAESQPQHF.

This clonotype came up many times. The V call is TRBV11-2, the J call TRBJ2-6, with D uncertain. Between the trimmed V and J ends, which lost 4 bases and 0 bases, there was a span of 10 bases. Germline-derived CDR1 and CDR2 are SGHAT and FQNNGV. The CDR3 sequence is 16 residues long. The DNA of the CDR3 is TGTGCCAGCAGCTCTCAAGCGTTCTCTGGGGCCAACGTCCTGACTTTC. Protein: CASSSQAFSGANVLTF.

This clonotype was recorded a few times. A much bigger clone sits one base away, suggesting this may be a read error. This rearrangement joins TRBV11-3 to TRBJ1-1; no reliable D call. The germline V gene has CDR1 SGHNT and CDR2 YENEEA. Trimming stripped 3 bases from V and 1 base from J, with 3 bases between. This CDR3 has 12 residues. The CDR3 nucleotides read TGTGCCAGCAGCTTTACGAACACTGAAGCTTTCTTT. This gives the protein CASSFTNTEAFF.

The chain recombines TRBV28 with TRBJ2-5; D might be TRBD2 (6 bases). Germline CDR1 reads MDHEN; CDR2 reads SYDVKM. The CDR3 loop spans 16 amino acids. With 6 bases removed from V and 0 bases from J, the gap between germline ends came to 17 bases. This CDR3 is CASSPLGSGDQETQYF. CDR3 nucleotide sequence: TGTGCCAGCAGCCCCCTGGGTAGCGGTGACCAAGAGACCCAGTACTTC.

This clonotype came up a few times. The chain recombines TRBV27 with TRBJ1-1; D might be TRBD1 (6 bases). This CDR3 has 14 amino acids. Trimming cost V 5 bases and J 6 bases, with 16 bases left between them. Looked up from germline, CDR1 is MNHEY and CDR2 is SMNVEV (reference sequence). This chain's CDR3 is CASSPYPRGSEAFF. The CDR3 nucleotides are TGTGCCAGCAGTCCCTATCCCAGGGGTTCTGAAGCTTTCTTT.

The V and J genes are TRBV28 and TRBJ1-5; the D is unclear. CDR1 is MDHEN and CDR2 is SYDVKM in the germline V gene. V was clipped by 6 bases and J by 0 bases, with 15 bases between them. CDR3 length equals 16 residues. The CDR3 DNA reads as TGTGCCAGCAGCCAGGAGACGGAAGGTAGCAATCAGCCCCAGCATTTT. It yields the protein CASSQETEGSNQPQHF.

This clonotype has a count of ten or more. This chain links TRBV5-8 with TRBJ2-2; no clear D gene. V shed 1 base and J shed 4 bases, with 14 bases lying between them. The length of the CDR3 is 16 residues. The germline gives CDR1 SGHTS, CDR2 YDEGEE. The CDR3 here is CASSLRRVKGTGELFF. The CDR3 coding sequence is TGTGCCAGCAGCTTGCGAAGGGTAAAGGGCACCGGGGAGCTGTTTTTT.